This is a list of T cell receptor beta chains from one sample in a study of beta chain features in type 1 diabetes. Repertoires were generated with immunoSEQ multiplex PCR, while TCRdb's copy carries only in-frame clones and drops some. The sample consists of more than 250,000 clones, about 23% of them appearing once. Sequences were obtained from naive CD4+ T cells from blood. The receptors shown here come from a woman under 40 with type 1 diabetes. The CDR3 runs from the conserved cysteine through the conserved F or W. The D gene is left open where the match is weak. Not every row has a clone size; where given, it reads once, few, many or a size class.

clone size: few
D gene: -
J gene: TRBJ2-7
V gene: TRBV7-6
CDR3 protein: CASSNGQSSYEQYF
CDR3 DNA: TGTGCCAGCAGCAACGGACAGAGCTCCTACGAGCAGTACTTC

clone size: -
D gene: -
J gene: TRBJ2-5
V gene: TRBV29-1
CDR3 protein: CSVARTQQETQYF
CDR3 DNA: TGCAGCGTGGCCCGGACACAACAAGAGACCCAGTACTTC

clone size: few
D gene: TRBD1
J gene: TRBJ1-5
V gene: TRBV2
CDR3 protein: CASSELGTGANQPQHF
CDR3 DNA: TGTGCCAGCAGTGAACTGGGGACAGGGGCTAATCAGCCCCAGCATTTT

clone size: -
D gene: -
J gene: TRBJ1-1
V gene: TRBV15
CDR3 protein: CATSRWGQEAFF
CDR3 DNA: TGTGCCACCAGCAGATGGGGACAAGAAGCTTTCTTT

clone size: few
D gene: -
J gene: TRBJ2-3
V gene: TRBV7-2
CDR3 protein: CASSSHFSGTDTQYF
CDR3 DNA: TGTGCCAGCAGCTCGCATTTTAGTGGTACAGATACGCAGTATTTT

clone size: -
D gene: -
J gene: TRBJ1-1
V gene: TRBV30
CDR3 protein: CAWILFGYEAFF
CDR3 DNA: TGTGCCTGGATTCTATTCGGTTATGAAGCTTTCTTT

clone size: few
D gene: TRBD1
J gene: TRBJ1-4
V gene: TRBV4-2
CDR3 protein: CASSRGTGFNEKLFF
CDR3 DNA: TGTGCCAGCAGCCGAGGGACAGGGTTTAATGAAAAACTGTTTTTT

clone size: few
D gene: -
J gene: TRBJ2-7
V gene: TRBV7-2
CDR3 protein: CASSLLSSSSYEQYF
CDR3 DNA: TGTGCCAGCAGCTTACTGTCTAGCAGTAGTTACGAGCAGTACTTC

clone size: few
D gene: -
J gene: TRBJ1-1
V gene: TRBV30
CDR3 protein: CAWTSYMNTEAFF
CDR3 DNA: TGTGCCTGGACGTCTTACATGAACACTGAAGCTTTCTTT

clone size: few
D gene: TRBD1
J gene: TRBJ2-7
V gene: TRBV23-1
CDR3 protein: CANPPRDRLYEQYF
CDR3 DNA: TGCGCCAACCCCCCAAGGGACAGACTTTATGAGCAGTACTTC

clone size: -
D gene: -
J gene: TRBJ2-1
V gene: TRBV28
CDR3 protein: CASRVAESYNEQFF
CDR3 DNA: TGTGCCAGCAGGGTGGCGGAGTCCTACAATGAGCAGTTCTTC

clone size: -
D gene: -
J gene: TRBJ1-1
V gene: TRBV30
CDR3 protein: CAWSVRVMNTEAFF
CDR3 DNA: TGTGCCTGGAGCGTGAGGGTAATGAACACTGAAGCTTTCTTT

clone size: few
D gene: -
J gene: TRBJ1-1
V gene: TRBV27
CDR3 protein: CASSLLQGDTEAFF
CDR3 DNA: TGTGCCAGCAGTTTGCTTCAGGGCGACACTGAAGCTTTCTTT

clone size: few
D gene: -
J gene: TRBJ2-1
V gene: TRBV6-6
CDR3 protein: CASGLAFPYNEQFF
CDR3 DNA: TGTGCCAGCGGGCTAGCGTTCCCCTACAATGAGCAGTTCTTC

clone size: -
D gene: -
J gene: TRBJ2-2
V gene: TRBV7-9
CDR3 protein: CASRSRLGARTGELFF
CDR3 DNA: TGTGCCAGCCGATCGAGGTTGGGGGCGAGAACCGGGGAGCTGTTTTTT

clone size: -
D gene: TRBD2
J gene: TRBJ2-5
V gene: TRBV9
CDR3 protein: CASSPGSGRAQETQYF
CDR3 DNA: TGTGCCAGCAGCCCCGGCAGCGGGAGGGCCCAAGAGACCCAGTACTTC

clone size: few
D gene: -
J gene: TRBJ2-1
V gene: TRBV9
CDR3 protein: CASSVGLRDSGDEQFF
CDR3 DNA: TGTGCCAGCAGCGTAGGTTTGCGGGATTCGGGCGATGAGCAGTTCTTC

clone size: -
D gene: TRBD2
J gene: TRBJ2-1
V gene: TRBV5-6
CDR3 protein: CASSLKTSGRSSYNEQFF
CDR3 DNA: TGTGCCAGCAGCTTGAAAACTAGCGGGAGGAGCTCCTACAATGAGCAGTTCTTC

clone size: few
D gene: -
J gene: TRBJ1-1
V gene: TRBV2
CDR3 protein: CASGPAGEATEAFF
CDR3 DNA: TGTGCCAGTGGACCAGCGGGGGAGGCGACTGAAGCTTTCTTT

clone size: -
D gene: -
J gene: TRBJ2-1
V gene: TRBV29-1
CDR3 protein: CSVVISVNEQFF
CDR3 DNA: TGCAGCGTTGTGATAAGCGTCAATGAGCAGTTCTTC

clone size: -
D gene: -
J gene: TRBJ2-5
V gene: TRBV14
CDR3 protein: CASGRAGQETQYF
CDR3 DNA: TGTGCCAGCGGCAGGGCTGGACAAGAGACCCAGTACTTC

clone size: -
D gene: -
J gene: TRBJ2-3
V gene: TRBV29-1
CDR3 protein: CSGGADTQYF
CDR3 DNA: TGCAGCGGGGGGGCAGATACGCAGTATTTT

clone size: -
D gene: -
J gene: TRBJ1-5
V gene: TRBV16
CDR3 protein: CASSQSEAGNQPQHF
CDR3 DNA: TGTGCCAGCAGCCAATCGGAGGCTGGCAATCAGCCCCAGCATTTT

clone size: few
D gene: TRBD1
J gene: TRBJ2-6
V gene: TRBV30
CDR3 protein: CAWSVLRTGTGANVLTF
CDR3 DNA: TGTGCCTGGAGTGTACTGCGGACAGGGACTGGGGCCAACGTCCTGACTTTC

clone size: -
D gene: TRBD2
J gene: TRBJ2-1
V gene: TRBV9
CDR3 protein: CASSVASGTYNEQFF
CDR3 DNA: TGTGCCAGCAGCGTAGCTAGCGGGACCTACAATGAGCAGTTCTTC

clone size: few
D gene: TRBD1
J gene: TRBJ2-2
V gene: TRBV19
CDR3 protein: CASSIGTGNTGELFF
CDR3 DNA: TGTGCCAGTAGTATCGGGACAGGGAACACCGGGGAGCTGTTTTTT

clone size: few
D gene: TRBD1
J gene: TRBJ2-2
V gene: TRBV9
CDR3 protein: CASSVGGQGTGELFF
CDR3 DNA: TGTGCCAGCAGCGTCGGGGGACAGGGAACCGGGGAGCTGTTTTTT

clone size: few
D gene: -
J gene: TRBJ2-5
V gene: TRBV15
CDR3 protein: CATSRGEGTPLGKTQYF
CDR3 DNA: TGTGCCACCAGCAGAGGAGAAGGGACACCACTGGGGAAGACCCAGTACTTC

clone size: few
D gene: TRBD2
J gene: TRBJ2-3
V gene: TRBV4-2
CDR3 protein: CASSPGLAAWDTQYF
CDR3 DNA: TGTGCCAGCAGCCCGGGACTAGCAGCCTGGGATACGCAGTATTTT

clone size: few
D gene: -
J gene: TRBJ2-7
V gene: TRBV28
CDR3 protein: CASSLTGTSYEQYF
CDR3 DNA: TGTGCCAGCAGTTTGACCGGGACAAGCTACGAGCAGTACTTC

clone size: -
D gene: -
J gene: TRBJ2-7
V gene: TRBV2
CDR3 protein: CASSNPSHEQYF
CDR3 DNA: TGTGCCAGCAGTAATCCAAGCCACGAGCAGTACTTC

clone size: few
D gene: TRBD1
J gene: TRBJ2-4
V gene: TRBV27
CDR3 protein: CASSLYTGGLNIQYF
CDR3 DNA: TGTGCCAGCAGTTTATATACAGGGGGCTTAAACATTCAGTACTTC

clone size: -
D gene: TRBD2
J gene: TRBJ2-3
V gene: TRBV4-1
CDR3 protein: CASSQGPAGRDTQYF
CDR3 DNA: TGCGCCAGCAGCCAAGGCCCAGCGGGGAGAGATACGCAGTATTTT

clone size: few
D gene: TRBD2
J gene: TRBJ2-1
V gene: TRBV29-1
CDR3 protein: CSVDGLAANEQFF
CDR3 DNA: TGCAGCGTTGATGGTCTAGCGGCCAATGAGCAGTTCTTC

clone size: -
D gene: -
J gene: TRBJ2-7
V gene: TRBV6-6
CDR3 protein: CASSLQLAGYEQYF
CDR3 DNA: TGTGCCAGCAGCCTCCAACTCGCAGGCTACGAGCAGTACTTC

clone size: -
D gene: -
J gene: TRBJ2-5
V gene: TRBV7-9
CDR3 protein: CASSLGAGRETQYF
CDR3 DNA: TGTGCCAGCAGCTTAGGGGCCGGCCGAGAGACCCAGTACTTC

clone size: -
D gene: TRBD1
J gene: TRBJ2-3
V gene: TRBV5-1
CDR3 protein: CASSLTGTGADTQYF
CDR3 DNA: TGCGCCAGCAGCCTGACTGGGACAGGGGCAGATACGCAGTATTTT

clone size: few
D gene: -
J gene: TRBJ1-1
V gene: TRBV5-1
CDR3 protein: CASSYEQWNTEAFF
CDR3 DNA: TGCGCCAGCAGCTACGAACAGTGGAACACTGAAGCTTTCTTT

clone size: few
D gene: TRBD2
J gene: TRBJ2-7
V gene: TRBV30
CDR3 protein: CAWSISGSSYEQYF
CDR3 DNA: TGTGCCTGGAGTATTAGCGGGAGCTCCTACGAGCAGTACTTC

clone size: -
D gene: TRBD2
J gene: TRBJ2-5
V gene: TRBV7-3
CDR3 protein: CASSMGLAGEETQYF
CDR3 DNA: TGTGCCAGCAGCATGGGACTAGCGGGGGAAGAGACCCAGTACTTC

clone size: -
D gene: -
J gene: TRBJ1-2
V gene: TRBV18
CDR3 protein: CASSPSGQIYGYTF
CDR3 DNA: TGTGCCAGCTCACCCTCCGGACAGATCTATGGCTACACCTTC

clone size: -
D gene: -
J gene: TRBJ1-2
V gene: TRBV18
CDR3 protein: CASSPSVPYGYTF
CDR3 DNA: TGTGCCAGCTCCCCCAGCGTTCCCTATGGCTACACCTTC

clone size: few
D gene: -
J gene: TRBJ2-3
V gene: TRBV19
CDR3 protein: CATRTPTDTQYF
CDR3 DNA: TGTGCCACCCGGACTCCGACAGATACGCAGTATTTT

clone size: -
D gene: -
J gene: TRBJ1-1
V gene: TRBV11-2
CDR3 protein: CASSFAGASNTEAFF
CDR3 DNA: TGTGCCAGCAGCTTCGCGGGAGCCTCGAACACTGAAGCTTTCTTT

clone size: few
D gene: -
J gene: TRBJ2-7
V gene: TRBV29-1
CDR3 protein: CSVSDRNYEQYF
CDR3 DNA: TGCAGCGTCTCCGACAGGAACTACGAGCAGTACTTC

clone size: -
D gene: -
J gene: TRBJ1-2
V gene: TRBV7-2
CDR3 protein: CASSQEGGVGYTF
CDR3 DNA: TGTGCCAGCAGCCAGGAGGGAGGCGTTGGCTACACCTTC

clone size: few
D gene: -
J gene: TRBJ2-1
V gene: TRBV27
CDR3 protein: CASSPIFRVLNEQFF
CDR3 DNA: TGTGCCAGCAGTCCTATATTTCGGGTCCTCAATGAGCAGTTCTTC

clone size: -
D gene: -
J gene: TRBJ1-1
V gene: TRBV29-1
CDR3 protein: CSVEPGPPEAFF
CDR3 DNA: TGCAGCGTTGAACCAGGGCCCCCTGAAGCTTTCTTT

clone size: -
D gene: -
J gene: TRBJ2-3
V gene: TRBV5-1
CDR3 protein: CASSLAAENTQYF
CDR3 DNA: TGCGCCAGCAGCTTGGCCGCAGAAAATACGCAGTATTTT

clone size: -
D gene: -
J gene: TRBJ1-2
V gene: TRBV11-1
CDR3 protein: CASSFRGNYGYTF
CDR3 DNA: TGTGCCAGCAGCTTCAGAGGGAACTATGGCTACACCTTC

clone size: -
D gene: -
J gene: TRBJ1-1
V gene: TRBV7-3
CDR3 protein: CASSGGRNTEAFF
CDR3 DNA: TGTGCCAGCAGCGGGGGGAGGAACACTGAAGCTTTCTTT

clone size: -
D gene: TRBD2
J gene: TRBJ2-5
V gene: TRBV25-1
CDR3 protein: CASSSTSGSVETQYF
CDR3 DNA: TGTGCCAGCAGTTCGACTAGCGGGAGTGTGGAGACCCAGTACTTC

clone size: few
D gene: -
J gene: TRBJ1-2
V gene: TRBV19
CDR3 protein: CATGVRGNYGYTF
CDR3 DNA: TGTGCCACAGGCGTCCGGGGAAACTATGGCTACACCTTC

clone size: -
D gene: -
J gene: TRBJ2-3
V gene: TRBV9
CDR3 protein: CASSKDSAGTDTQYF
CDR3 DNA: TGTGCCAGCAGCAAGGACAGTGCGGGCACAGATACGCAGTATTTT

clone size: few
D gene: -
J gene: TRBJ2-3
V gene: TRBV5-1
CDR3 protein: CASSEPGTDTQYF
CDR3 DNA: TGCGCCAGCAGCGAACCGGGAACAGATACGCAGTATTTT